This record concerns one T cell receptor (beta chain) sequence. The sample belongs to a study of blood T cell repertoires in COVID-19. Study overall: COVID-19 samples from acute and convalescent phases originated in the United States, Italy and Spain.

TCRdb keeps only in-frame clones here, not all; method: immunoSEQ multiplex PCR. The repertoire holds about 39,000 clones, with 85% to 90% as singletons. In germline, CDR1 is LGHNA, CDR2 YNFKEQ. This CDR3 comprises 22 residues. Deletions cut 1 base from V and 3 bases from J, with 30 bases between. The chain couples TRBV4-2 to TRBJ2-2; weak D call: TRBD1 (7 bases). This TCR derives from a man aged 50 to 60 with active or convalescent COVID-19. The sequencing sample was made of peripheral blood. CDR3 in DNA: TGTGCCAGCAGCCAAGGAACATGGGTCTCTAGGACAGGAGGGTTCGACACCGGGGAGCTGTTTTTT. Its translation: CASSQGTWVSRTGGFDTGELFF.